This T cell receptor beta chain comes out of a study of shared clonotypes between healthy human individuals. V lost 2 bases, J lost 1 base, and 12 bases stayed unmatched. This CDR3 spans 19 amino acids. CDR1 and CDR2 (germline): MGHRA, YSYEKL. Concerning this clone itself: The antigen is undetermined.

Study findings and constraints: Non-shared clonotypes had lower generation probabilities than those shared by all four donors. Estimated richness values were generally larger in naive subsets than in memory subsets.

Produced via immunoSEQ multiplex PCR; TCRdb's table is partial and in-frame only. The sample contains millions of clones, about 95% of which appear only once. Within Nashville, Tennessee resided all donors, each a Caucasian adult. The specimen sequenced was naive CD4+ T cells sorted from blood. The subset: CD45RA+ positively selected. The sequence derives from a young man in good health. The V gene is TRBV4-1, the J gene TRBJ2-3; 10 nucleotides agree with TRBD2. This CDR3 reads CASSQRASGRQAGTDTQYF. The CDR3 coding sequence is TGCGCCAGCAGCCAAAGAGCTAGCGGGAGACAGGCTGGCACAGATACGCAGTATTTT.